This TCR beta chain was sequenced for a study of neoadjuvant anti-PD-1 for oral cavity cancer (dated by TCRdb to the early 2020s). With regard to the full study: Patients mostly received three to four biweekly doses of nivolumab at 3 mg/kg before curative-intent surgical resection. Patients who did not progress were given a fourth nivolumab dose at about day 43 and had definitive surgical resection on days 50-56. Responders were defined as patients with complete response, partial response or stable disease by RECIST 1.1; non-responders were defined as patients with progression. The parent correlative cohort included approximately 13 patients, with a 33% response rate. General findings and caveats noted by the study authors: Higher pretreatment blood Treg/Th17 ratios correlated with both higher pretreatment blood TCRbeta clonality and lower post-treatment tumor TCRbeta clonality. Only a few patients per response group were included in the TCR analyses, and the authors called for validation in larger cohorts. After neoadjuvant nivolumab, significantly higher T cell clonality (Gini index) was found within PBMCs in non-responders than in responders.

From the cysteine through the phenylalanine, the CDR3 covers 14 amino acids. Only the CDR3 part of the read is kept: 42 bases, read in frame from the first base. V gives up 5 bases and J gives up 6 bases, and the segment between their germline ends measures 16 bases. The germline V gene sets CDR1 to SGHTA and CDR2 to FQGNSA. As to this clone: The target of this receptor is not known. Base qualities are missing; no much larger clone stands one base away.

This specimen's time point label, interpreted: before neoadjuvant nivolumab. Patients had been newly diagnosed with stage II-IVA oral cavity squamous cell carcinoma, and no prior systemic or radiation treatment had been given to the patients. The cohort was composed of patients with HPV-negative, locally advanced oral cavity squamous cell carcinoma. Peripheral blood mononuclear cells were analyzed directly, without maintenance or expansion in culture. Samples came from a longitudinal correlative study of a single-arm phase II trial of neoadjuvant nivolumab in oral cavity squamous cell carcinoma. Genomic DNA-based TCRbeta sequencing was performed on subject-matched pre- and post-treatment PBMCs and tumors from three responders and three non-responders. Peripheral blood mononuclear cells were drawn once before nivolumab treatment and a second time after treatment, when surgery took place. Genomic DNA was isolated from PBMCs using the Maxwell RSC DNA from Cells kit.

For deep sequencing of PBMC libraries, mostly 400 to 550 ng of input genomic DNA was used, and six replicates were run per sample. Following the manufacturer's instructions, the team built TCRbeta libraries using the immunoSEQ hsTCRbeta kit. Sequencing of the completed libraries took place using an Illumina NovaSeq 6000 S4 flow cell after they had been pooled to roughly 3.2 nM. Per the authors' processing: The immunoSEQ Analyzer handled quality control and preprocessing of the raw data. The analysis was restricted to productive rearrangements, with each unique CDR3 amino acid sequence defining a clonotype. Repertoire clonality was estimated as the Gini-Simpson index, which was calculated using the R package tcR. Student's t test was used to compare Gini indices, while Pearson correlation assessed associations with tumor size change. TCRdb mirrors the immuneACCESS table, restricted to in-frame sequences. Some clones are absent from its copies; in checked studies, under half trace to an unresolved V gene, and the reason for the others is unknown. V and J calls and clone size come straight from that table; D and trimming were deduced from the DNA. The sample table lists just over 14,000 clones, 55% to 85% of them with a count of one. The leading ten clones occupy 2.9% of the sample.

Sequencing used PBMCs, obtained before nivolumab (anti-PD-1) treatment. The rearranged chain carries TRBV7-2 and TRBJ2-5; tentative D gene TRBD2, with 5 bases matching. This receptor was taken from a person between 40 and 85 years old with oral cavity squamous cell carcinoma. The nucleotide sequence is given as TGTGCCAGCAGCCGGCCCGGGGAAGCAAAGACCCAGTACTTC. It specifies CASSRPGEAKTQYF.